This T cell receptor delta chain was captured in a study of Vδ1+ human thymocytes. Overall study findings and caveats: Unlike peripheral blood Vdelta1+ controls, thymic delta-chain sequences included 15% to 20% Vdelta2 and few Vdelta3. In the thymus, TRG and TRD repertoires looked highly polyclonal with Gaussian CDR3 lengths.

Sequences come from RNA converted to cDNA by reverse transcription. Pooled V-gene forward primers with one constant-region reverse primer generated the CDR3 amplicons by multiplex PCR. TCRdb applied CATT to the multiplex PCR reads for clone calling. The sample records about 53,000 delta-chain clones, more than 12% being singletons. To note about this clone: The antigen is not known. A much bigger clone sits one base away, suggesting this may be a read error.

CDR1 is GEAIGNYY and CDR2 is EKD in the germline V gene. The CDR3 extends over 9 amino acids. Trimming removed 4 bases at V and 10 bases at J, with 6 bases between. The clonotype was recovered from a girl under three years old who had congenital heart surgery. The gene calls are TRDV2 and TRDJ1; D not resolved. The sample was Vdelta1+ gamma-delta thymocytes from the thymus. The subset denotes: FACS-sorted CD3+ TCRalphabeta- TCRVdelta1+ TCRVdelta2- thymocytes. The CDR3 is CACEGPLIF. The CDR3 DNA is TGTGCCTGTGAAGGGCCACTCATCTTT.